This T cell receptor beta chain was identified during a study of cytomegalovirus exposure and HLA in healthy donors. General study findings and limits: TCR beta chain V- and J-gene trimming was linked, in a later analysis, to a missense variant in DCLRE1C.

The PCR had 60 Vbeta and 13 Jbeta primers. Only in-frame clones appear in the TCRdb table, and some are missing; sequencing was by immunoSEQ multiplex PCR. The table lists approximately 100,000 clones, about 80% of them singletons. Though nominally healthy at sampling, donors likely had unrecorded immune exposures. With respect to this clone: Its antigen is still unknown.

The clonotype was recovered from a man aged 35 to 55 in good health and CMV-seronegative. Material: PBMCs.

CDR3 sequence: CASSAGGGQSYGYTF. CDR3 nucleotide sequence: TGTGCCAGCTCCGCAGGCGGCGGGCAGAGCTATGGCTACACCTTC. The chain recombines TRBV18 with TRBJ1-2; no clear D gene. Trimming stripped 6 bases from V and 4 bases from J, with 18 bases between. CDR1 is KGHSH and CDR2 is LQKENI in the germline V gene. This CDR3 region has 15 residues.